This is a list of T cell receptor beta chains from one sample in a study of blood T cell repertoires in COVID-19. Method: immunoSEQ multiplex PCR; TCRdb's copy keeps in-frame clones and lacks some. The sample consists of over 85,000 clones, around 84% of them appearing once. The specimen was peripheral blood. The receptor source for this set is a man in his fifties or sixties with acute or convalescent COVID-19. The conserved cysteine and the conserved F or W are not part of the CDR3 here. The order of the fields is V gene, D gene, clone size, CDR3 protein. D genes are given only for firm matches. Not every row has a clone size; where given, it reads once, few, many or a size class.

v_call: TRBV7-8
d_call: TRBD2
clone_size: NA
cdr3_aa: ASSFIAGGITDTQY

v_call: TRBV6-5
d_call: NA
clone_size: NA
cdr3_aa: ASSPRDTYNEQF

v_call: TRBV28
d_call: NA
clone_size: NA
cdr3_aa: ASRGGRTFLTGELF

v_call: TRBV27
d_call: NA
clone_size: NA
cdr3_aa: ASSPTVPLLGYT

v_call: TRBV28
d_call: NA
clone_size: NA
cdr3_aa: ASSLRVSPLH

v_call: TRBV7-9
d_call: NA
clone_size: NA
cdr3_aa: ASSFRGEPNEKLF

v_call: TRBV4-1
d_call: NA
clone_size: NA
cdr3_aa: ASSPVTQVVAF

v_call: TRBV6-1
d_call: TRBD1
clone_size: NA
cdr3_aa: ASSDPLGTGNEKLF

v_call: TRBV25-1
d_call: TRBD2
clone_size: NA
cdr3_aa: ASSMGTSGVEQY

v_call: TRBV6-5
d_call: TRBD1
clone_size: NA
cdr3_aa: ASRGQGVNSPLH

v_call: TRBV2
d_call: TRBD1
clone_size: NA
cdr3_aa: ASKPGTGVFYEQY

v_call: TRBV5-1
d_call: NA
clone_size: NA
cdr3_aa: ASSPTQVSQETQY

v_call: TRBV7-8
d_call: NA
clone_size: NA
cdr3_aa: ASSPRPRGELF

v_call: TRBV3-1/TRBV3-2
d_call: TRBD1
clone_size: NA
cdr3_aa: ASSHPDRVYETQY

v_call: TRBV4-3
d_call: NA
clone_size: NA
cdr3_aa: ASSLGGAGSAETQY

v_call: TRBV7-9
d_call: TRBD2
clone_size: NA
cdr3_aa: ASSLQAGIGNEQF

v_call: TRBV4-2
d_call: TRBD1
clone_size: NA
cdr3_aa: ASSPRTGVITTNYGYT

v_call: TRBV2
d_call: NA
clone_size: NA
cdr3_aa: ASKGISPPGDTQY

v_call: TRBV2
d_call: NA
clone_size: NA
cdr3_aa: ASSPQGSTSRNTEAF

v_call: TRBV6-5
d_call: NA
clone_size: NA
cdr3_aa: ASSRTGSAVNEQF

v_call: TRBV2
d_call: NA
clone_size: NA
cdr3_aa: ASSSQGSWNTEAF

v_call: TRBV19
d_call: NA
clone_size: NA
cdr3_aa: ASSSYRNQPQH

v_call: TRBV2
d_call: NA
clone_size: few
cdr3_aa: ASSVYNNSPLH

v_call: TRBV6-2/TRBV6-3
d_call: NA
clone_size: NA
cdr3_aa: ASSPTAPRDEQF

v_call: TRBV18
d_call: NA
clone_size: NA
cdr3_aa: ASSPPSRSFYNEQF

v_call: TRBV29-1
d_call: NA
clone_size: NA
cdr3_aa: SAQGGGYIEAF